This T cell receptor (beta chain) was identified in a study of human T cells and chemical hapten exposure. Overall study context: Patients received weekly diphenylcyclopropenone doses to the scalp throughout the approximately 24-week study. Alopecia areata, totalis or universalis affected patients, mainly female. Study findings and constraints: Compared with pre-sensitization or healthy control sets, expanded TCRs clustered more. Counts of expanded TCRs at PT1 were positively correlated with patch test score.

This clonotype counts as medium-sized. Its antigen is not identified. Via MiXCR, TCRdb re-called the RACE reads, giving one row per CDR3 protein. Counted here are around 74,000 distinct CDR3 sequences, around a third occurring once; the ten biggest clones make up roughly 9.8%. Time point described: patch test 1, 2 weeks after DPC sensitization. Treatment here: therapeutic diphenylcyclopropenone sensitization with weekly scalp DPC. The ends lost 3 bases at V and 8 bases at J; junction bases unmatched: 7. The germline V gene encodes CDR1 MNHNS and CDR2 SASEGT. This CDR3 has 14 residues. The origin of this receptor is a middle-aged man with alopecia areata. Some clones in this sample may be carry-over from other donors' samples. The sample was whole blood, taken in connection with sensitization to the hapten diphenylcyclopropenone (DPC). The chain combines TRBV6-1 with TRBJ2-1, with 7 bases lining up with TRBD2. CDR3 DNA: TGTGCCAGCAGTGACTCGGCGGGAGCTGATGAGCAGTTCTTC. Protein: CASSDSAGADEQFF.